The 2 T cell receptor beta chains given below trace back to one sample, sequenced in a study of blood T cell repertoires in COVID-19. TCRdb keeps only in-frame clones here, not all; method: immunoSEQ multiplex PCR. The table lists 200,000 or so clones, just over 85% of them singletons, with 3.5% to 4% in the top ten. The sample was PBMCs or T cells enriched from blood (not recorded which). These receptors all stem from a woman between 35 and 50 years old with acute COVID-19.

V is TRBV7-8 and J is TRBJ2-7; TRBD2 matches 14 bases. The CDR3 runs to 16 residues. Germline V gene data show CDR1 as SGHVS and CDR2 as FQNEAQ. With V trimmed by 5 bases and J by 7 bases, 10 bases remained unmatched. CDR3 region: CASSPRLAGGPREQYF. CDR3 in DNA: TGTGCCAGCAGCCCAAGACTAGCGGGAGGGCCGAGGGAGCAGTACTTC.

This chain connects TRBV5-1 to TRBJ2-3; 10 nucleotides match TRBD2. The CDR3 sequence is 16 residues long. Per the germline V gene, CDR1 is SGHRS and CDR2 is YFSETQ. The J segment lost 2 bases and the V segment lost 0 bases, leaving 3 bases of the junction unmatched. CDR3 residues: CASSLVSGRSTDTQYF. CDR3 in DNA: TGCGCCAGCAGCTTGGTTAGCGGGAGGTCCACAGATACGCAGTATTTT.